The 17 T cell receptor beta chains below were found in one sample sequenced in a study of CD8+CD57+ T cells in acquired aplastic anemia. TCR beta VDJ and CDR3 profiling used genomic DNA as template. Via MiXCR, TCRdb re-called the reads, giving one row per CDR3 protein. Of hundreds of thousands of distinct CDR3 sequences listed, about 70% are singletons. The sample comprised sorted CD4+, CD8+, or CD8+CD57+ T cells (not recorded which) from PBMCs. The receptors come from a human donor in good health, serving as a control.

This clonotype was counted once. The chain is built from TRBV2 and TRBJ2-7; 8 bases are shared with TRBD2. Germline loops: CDR1 SNHLY, CDR2 FYNNEI. This CDR3 is 16 amino acids long. After removal of 1 base from V and 0 bases from J, the junction contained 5 bases not matched to a gene. The CDR3 here is CASSEEESGSSYEQYF. As DNA, the CDR3 is TGTGCCAGCAGTGAAGAAGAAAGCGGGAGCTCCTACGAGCAGTACTTC.

With regard to this clonotype: The junction differs from germline at one of its ends, possibly a read error. This chain connects TRBV19 to TRBJ2-7; possibly TRBD1 or TRBD2 for D (5 bases each). This CDR3 is built from 13 residues. Germline V gene data show CDR1 as LNHDA and CDR2 as SQIVND (reference sequence). The CDR3 nucleotides read TGTGCCAGTACCGGACGGGGCTCCTACGAGCAGCACTTC. It specifies CASTGRGSYEQHF.

Comments on this clonotype: At one of its ends the junction is not consistent with the germline gene, which may arise from a read error. This rearrangement joins TRBV24-1 to TRBJ1-1; 11 bases map to TRBD1. The CDR3 loop spans 19 amino acids. Germline CDR1 and CDR2: KGHDR and SFDVKD. The chain's CDR3 is CATSDLRGQGGNLNTEALF. CDR3 DNA: TGTGCCACCAGTGATTTACGGGGACAGGGGGGGAATTTGAACACTGAAGCTCTCTTT.

On this clonotype itself: Likely a read error: the CDR3 ends without its conserved phenylalanine or tryptophan. V usage is TRBV9 and J usage is TRBJ1-6, with a tentative D call TRBD1 (6 bases). V was clipped by 4 bases and J by 7 bases, with 12 bases between them. CDR3 size: 14 residues. Looked up from germline, CDR1 is SGDLS and CDR2 is YYNGEE. The CDR3 DNA reads TGTGCCAGCAGCACCTGGCAGGGGAATTCACCCCTCCACTCT. Translated: CASSTWQGNSPLHS.

The genes are TRBV5-6 and TRBJ2-1; D perhaps matches TRBD1 (6 bases). Germline V lookup: CDR1 SGHDT, CDR2 YYEEEE. The germline V and J ends were trimmed by 0 bases and 10 bases, with 14 bases remaining between them. There are 14 residues in the CDR3. The CDR3 here is CASSLEPGAGEQFF. DNA of the CDR3: TGTGCCAGCAGCTTGGAGCCAGGGGCCGGGGAGCAGTTCTTC.

Of note for this clonotype: The DNA is omitted, as the CDR3 cannot be located on it reliably, and the CDR3 follows TCRdb's listing. This rearrangement joins TRBV9 to TRBJ1-2. Germline V CDR1 and CDR2: SGDLS, YYNGEE. 15 amino acids form the CDR3, both terminal residues included. CDR3 amino acids: CASSLGPNEQYFDTF.

This clonotype was counted ten times or more. V is TRBV12-3 or TRBV12-4 and J is TRBJ1-1; D uncertain. V was pared by 5 bases and J by 0 bases, with 10 bases between. The CDR3 runs 14 residues. The CDR3 loop is CASSPQLMNTEAFF. CDR3 in DNA: TGTGCCAGCAGTCCACAGCTCATGAACACTGAAGCTTTCTTT.

This clonotype was detected only a few times. A much larger clone sits a single nucleotide away, making a read error possible. The CDR3 DNA reads TGTACCAGCAGCTCCCTAGCGGGGGGATACTCTGAGCAGTTCTTC. Translation: CTSSSLAGGYSEQFF. The chain employs TRBV11-2 and TRBJ2-1, with 11 bases matching TRBD2. Germline values: CDR1 SGHAT, CDR2 FQNNGV. The CDR3 is 15 amino acids.

Only one count was recorded for this clonotype. The junction differs from germline at one of its ends, possibly a read error. V usage is TRBV7-8 and J usage is TRBJ1-1; TRBD1 matches 10 bases. This CDR3 contains 15 residues. The germline V gene has CDR1 SGHVS and CDR2 FQNEAQ. In DNA, the CDR3 is TGTGCCAGCAGATCACCAGGGACAGGGGCTACTGTAGCTTTCTTT. Its translation: CASRSPGTGATVAFF.

The V and J genes are TRBV19 and TRBJ2-3; D not certain. The germline gives CDR1 LNHDA, CDR2 SQIVND (reference sequence). V dropped 6 bases and J dropped 2 bases, with 15 bases sitting between them. This CDR3 comprises 15 residues. CDR3 nucleotides: TGTGCCAGTAGGCTGACGAACGCTATCACAGATACGCAGTATTTT. It translates to CASRLTNAITDTQYF.

Remarks on this clonotype: The junction shows a germline mismatch at one end, possibly a read error. The CDR3 reads CSARTSRHNQQFF. CDR3 DNA sequence: TGCAGTGCTCGGACCAGCCGGCACAATCAGCAGTTCTTC. The chain combines TRBV20-1 with TRBJ2-1; D uncertain. This CDR3 is 13 amino acids long. Per the germline V gene, CDR1 is DFQATT and CDR2 is SNEGSKA (reference sequence).

This clonotype was observed a few times. The J gene is TRBJ2-7, the V gene TRBV15; 10 bases are a match to TRBD2. CDR1 LNHNV and CDR2 YYDKDF come from the germline V gene (reference sequence). CDR3 length: 17 residues. Trimming removed 8 bases from V and 0 bases from J; junction bases left unmatched: 13. CDR3 bases: TGTGCCACCGGGTCGTCTAGCGGGGGCGTTAGCTCCTACGAGCAGTACTTC. Translating it yields CATGSSSGGVSSYEQYF. The variable domain in full, with the rest retrieved from reference TRBV15 and TRBJ2-7, is DAMVIQNPRYQVTQFGKPVTLSCSQTLNHNVMYWYQQKSSQAPKLLFHYYDKDFNNEADTPDNFQSRRPNTSFCFLDIRSPGLGDTAMYLCATGSSSGGVSSYEQYFGPGTRLTVT.

This sequence joins TRBV5-8 and TRBJ2-1; D is possibly TRBD1 (5 bases). The CDR3 has 16 amino acids. The ends were cut back, 4 bases at V and 5 bases at J, with 19 bases in the middle. Germline loops: CDR1 SGHTS, CDR2 YDEGEE. The CDR3 reads CASSRQGAGYDNEQFF. CDR3 DNA sequence: TGTGCCAGCAGCCGGCAGGGTGCAGGATATGACAATGAGCAGTTCTTC. The full variable domain, in which reference TRBV5-8 and TRBJ2-1 provide the parts outside the CDR3, is EAGVTQSPTHLIKTRGQQATLRCSPISGHTSVYWYQQALGLGLQFLLWYDEGEERNRGNFPPRFSGRQFPNYSSELNVNALELEDSALYLCASSRQGAGYDNEQFFGPGTRLTVL.

This clonotype was counted only a few times. The V gene is TRBV24-1, the J gene TRBJ2-2, with TRBD1 identical over 7 bases. With 3 bases clipped from V and 4 bases from J, the junction kept 4 bases outside the gene matches. Germline values: CDR1 KGHDR, CDR2 SFDVKD. There are 15 residues in the CDR3. CDR3 coding DNA: TGTGCCACCAGTGATCCCGGGACAGTCACCGGGGAGCTGTTTTTT. It translates to CATSDPGTVTGELFF.

Regarding this clonotype: This may stem from a read error, because a much larger clone lies one nucleotide away. CDR3 DNA: TGTGCCAGCACCCTTACCGGGACCTTGAACACTGGAGCTTTCTTT. Protein: CASTLTGTLNTGAFF. This sequence joins TRBV13 and TRBJ1-1; D is perhaps TRBD1 (5 bases). This CDR3 is 15 amino acids long. Germline loops: CDR1 PRHDT, CDR2 FYEKMQ (reference sequence).

V is TRBV7-9 and J is TRBJ1-4; 8 positions match TRBD1. The CDR3 spans 15 residues. The junction had 8 bases not matched to a gene; V was cut back by 3 bases and J by 8 bases. CDR1 and CDR2 from the germline V gene are SEHNR and FQNEAQ (reference sequence). Here the CDR3 DNA reads TGTGCCAGCAGCTTTAGCAGGGGGCTAGGGGAAAAACTGTTTTTT. It yields the protein CASSFSRGLGEKLFF.

As to this clonotype: No DNA is shown, since the ends of the CDR3 on it are uncertain; the CDR3 is the one TCRdb lists. CDR3 in amino acids: CASSLAGAKGYTFTF. The chain uses TRBV7-2 and TRBJ1-2. In germline, CDR1 is SGHTA, CDR2 FQGNSA. 15 amino acids form the CDR3, both terminal residues included.